This T cell receptor beta chain was sequenced in a study of T cell repertoires in cytomegalovirus infection. Study-wide background: Indications of both CMV infection and matching HLA type were provided by public TCR beta signatures.

Comment on this clonotype: The antigen is undetermined.

TCRdb independently ran MiXCR on the reads; one entry per CDR3 protein. The table has approximately 770,000 distinct CDR3 sequences, just under 30% seen once. J was trimmed by 4 bases and V by 3 bases; bases with no gene match: 6. The CDR3 is 15 amino acids. The germline CDR1 and CDR2 sequences are MGHRA and YSYEKL. This sequence was found in a human donor in good health (CMV status not recorded). Some clones in this sample may be carry-over from other donors' samples. Sequencing used cultured CD8+ T cells from PBMCs, obtained from culture after CMV antigen stimulation. The V and J genes are TRBV4-1 and TRBJ2-7; TRBD2 aligns across 10 bases. The CDR3 nucleotides read TGCGCCAGCAGCCACTTAGCGGGGGGTAGTTACGAGCAGTACGTC. Translating it yields CASSHLAGGSYEQYV.